The 20 T cell receptor beta chains reported below all come from one sample, sequenced in a study of neurological immune-mediated disorders. MiXCR, applied by TCRdb to the 5' RACE reads, yields one record per CDR3 protein. The sample carries under 20,000 distinct CDR3 sequences, around 2.5% recorded once. Sample: PBMCs. The source is a young woman with multiple sclerosis.

This clonotype was counted many times. The chain carries TRBV29-1 and TRBJ1-2, with D unresolved. Deletions cut 2 bases from V and 3 bases from J, with 19 bases between. CDR1 and CDR2 from the germline V gene are SQVTM and ANQGSEA. The CDR3 runs to 16 residues. CDR3 DNA: TGCAGCGTTGAAAGGTCTCTAGGCAGGTTGGACTATGGCTACACCTTC. Translated: CSVERSLGRLDYGYTF.

Many counts were recorded for this clonotype. The rearrangement joins TRBV25-1 to TRBJ1-2, with D uncertain. Germline values: CDR1 MGHDK, CDR2 SYGVNS. The CDR3 consists of 14 residues. Trimming stripped 4 bases from V and 9 bases from J, with 18 bases between. CDR3 coding DNA: TGTGCCAGCAGTGTCGAGGGCCCGCGCTTTCGCTACACCTTC. Translation: CASSVEGPRFRYTF.

This clonotype was counted at least ten times. The V gene is TRBV25-1, the J gene TRBJ1-1; no reliable D call. The CDR3 loop spans 14 amino acids. V lost 3 bases to trimming and J lost 4 bases, with 12 bases between them. Per germline, CDR1 MGHDK and CDR2 SYGVNS. CDR3: CASSDAGEATEAFF. The CDR3 DNA sequence: TGTGCCAGCAGTGATGCCGGGGAGGCCACTGAAGCTTTCTTT.

This clonotype was observed a handful of times. J is TRBJ1-1 and V is TRBV10-2; D is unresolved. V lost 0 bases to trimming and J lost 3 bases, with 8 bases between them. The germline CDR1 and CDR2 sequences are WSHSY and SAAADI. The CDR3 is 14 residues long. CDR3: CASSESYGHTEAFF. DNA for the CDR3: TGCGCCAGCAGTGAGTCATATGGTCACACTGAAGCTTTCTTT.

This clonotype is classed as medium-sized. This chain joins TRBV11-2 and TRBJ2-3; D unresolved. The germline CDR1 and CDR2 sequences are SGHAT and FQNNGV. The V and J ends lost 6 bases and 4 bases respectively, with 8 bases between them. The CDR3 spans 12 residues. This chain's CDR3 is CASRLVADTQYF. DNA for the CDR3: TGTGCCAGCAGACTGGTCGCAGATACGCAGTATTTT.

V and J are TRBV20-1 and TRBJ2-1; 11 nucleotides line up with TRBD2. The germline CDR1 and CDR2 sequences are DFQATT and SNEGSKA (reference sequence). This CDR3 contains 13 residues. The V segment lost 6 bases and the J segment 5 bases; nucleotides outside the gene matches: 3. This CDR3 is CSALSGGDNEQFF. The CDR3 DNA is TGCAGTGCCCTTAGCGGGGGGGACAATGAGCAGTTCTTC.

This clonotype appeared many times. The rearrangement links TRBV20-1 to TRBJ1-1; no firm D call. The CDR3 is made up of 13 amino acids. CDR1 is DFQATT, CDR2 SNEGSKA, per germline (reference sequence). Trimming took 3 bases from V and 0 from J, leaving 8 bases between them. The CDR3 DNA reads as TGCAGTGCTAGGAACAGCATGAACACTGAAGCTTTCTTT. As protein: CSARNSMNTEAFF.

In its sample, this clonotype was seen many times. V is TRBV2 and J is TRBJ1-5; 7 bases agree with TRBD1. Germline V gene sequence: CDR1 SNHLY, CDR2 FYNNEI. This CDR3 comprises 16 residues. The J segment lost 4 bases and the V segment lost 4 bases, leaving 10 bases of the junction unmatched. CDR3 nucleotide sequence: TGTGCCAGCAGTGTGTCAGGGGGGGGACGAAATCAGCCCCAGCATTTT. Translating it yields CASSVSGGGRNQPQHF.

The V gene is TRBV7-9, the J gene TRBJ2-1; 7 positions match TRBD1. V gave up 5 bases and J gave up 10 bases; unmatched junction bases: 14. Per germline, CDR1 SEHNR and CDR2 FQNEAQ (reference sequence). This CDR3 region has 15 residues. CDR3 residues: CASSTDRAIPQEQFF. CDR3 in DNA: TGTGCCAGCAGCACCGACAGGGCCATCCCCCAGGAGCAGTTCTTC.

This clonotype appeared many times. This chain connects TRBV7-3 to TRBJ1-2, with 10 bases fitting TRBD1. V dropped 4 bases and J dropped 7; count of bases not matched to a gene: 9. CDR3 size: 15 residues. Germline V gene lookup returns CDR1 SGHTA and CDR2 FQGTGA. CDR3 residues: CASSSHPGQGSGYTF. The DNA for the CDR3 is TGTGCCAGCAGCTCGCATCCGGGACAGGGGTCTGGCTACACCTTC.

This clonotype was counted at least ten times. The rearrangement joins TRBV6-6 to TRBJ1-6, with 8 nucleotides matching TRBD1. The CDR3 contains 14 residues. V shed 7 bases and J 7 bases; nucleotides not matched to a gene: 6. In germline, CDR1 is MNHNY, CDR2 SVGAGI (reference sequence). CDR3 sequence (DNA): TGTGCCAGCACACCGACAGGGGTAAATTCACCCCTCCACTTT. Protein: CASTPTGVNSPLHF.

The J gene is TRBJ2-7, the V gene TRBV20-1; D is possibly TRBD2 (6 bases). This CDR3 has 13 amino acids. V dropped 6 bases and J dropped 6 bases, with 18 bases sitting between them. Germline CDR1 and CDR2: DFQATT and SNEGSKA (reference sequence). As DNA, the CDR3 is TGCAGTGCCGCTGTCGGGGGAGTCGGCGAGCAGTACTTC. Its protein product is CSAAVGGVGEQYF.

Ten or more counts support this clonotype. The chain combines TRBV9 with TRBJ2-3; D is uncertain. Germline V gene lookup returns CDR1 SGDLS and CDR2 YYNGEE. The CDR3 contains 13 residues. Trimming removed 1 base at V and 1 base at J, with 4 bases between. CDR3 bases: TGTGCCAGCAGCGTATCTCGCACAGATACGCAGTATTTT. It is translated as CASSVSRTDTQYF.

This clonotype was seen repeatedly, ten times or more. The V gene is TRBV9, the J gene TRBJ2-5; possible D gene TRBD2, 6 bases. Per germline, CDR1 SGDLS and CDR2 YYNGEE. CDR3 length: 15 residues. The ends were cut back, 4 bases at V and 4 bases at J, with 17 bases in the middle. CDR3 sequence (DNA): TGTGCCAGCAGCCGGGGGTCCCGTGACCCAGAGACCCAGTACTTC. Protein: CASSRGSRDPETQYF.

Many counts were recorded for this clonotype. The J gene is TRBJ2-3, the V gene TRBV9; 12 nucleotides align to TRBD2. This CDR3 region has 16 residues. Germline-derived CDR1 and CDR2 are SGDLS and YYNGEE. V lost 2 bases, J lost 3 bases, and 4 bases stayed unmatched. The CDR3 protein is CASSVRTSGRTDTQYF. The CDR3 bases are TGTGCCAGCAGCGTTCGAACTAGCGGGAGGACAGATACGCAGTATTTT. The full variable domain, in which reference TRBV9 and TRBJ2-3 provide the parts outside the CDR3, is DSGVTQTPKHLITATGQRVTLRCSPRSGDLSVYWYQQSLDQGLQFLIQYYNGEERAKGNILERFSAQQFPDLHSELNLSSLELGDSALYFCASSVRTSGRTDTQYFGPGTRLTVL.

This clonotype has ten or more counts. The chain has TRBV5-1 and TRBJ2-7, with 7 bases identical to TRBD1. V shed 4 bases, J shed 3 bases, and the junction held 7 bases outside the gene matches. This CDR3 has 14 residues. Germline CDR1 reads SGHRS; CDR2 reads YFSETQ. DNA for the CDR3: TGCGCCAGCAGCGCCCGGGACAGCTACTACGAGCAGTACTTC. Translating it yields CASSARDSYYEQYF.

This clonotype was counted at least ten times. The chain employs TRBV27 and TRBJ1-2; D remains unclear. Trimming took off 3 bases at V and 0 bases at J, with 14 bases between the two ends. Germline values: CDR1 MNHEY, CDR2 SMNVEV (reference sequence). The CDR3 sequence is 16 residues long. In DNA, the CDR3 is TGTGCCAGCAGTTTGAGTTGGCCAGACGCTAACTATGGCTACACCTTC. This encodes CASSLSWPDANYGYTF.

This clonotype was counted at least ten times. The J gene is TRBJ2-5, the V gene TRBV9; D is possibly TRBD2 (5 bases). Trimming pared 0 bases from V and 4 bases from J, leaving 10 bases between. This CDR3 spans 14 amino acids. In germline, CDR1 is SGDLS, CDR2 YYNGEE. The CDR3 DNA reads as TGTGCCAGCAGCGTAGTCGGAAGCGGAGAGACCCAGTACTTC. It encodes CASSVVGSGETQYF.

At least ten counts were recorded for this clonotype. The chain has TRBV20-1 and TRBJ2-1; the D gene is possibly TRBD2 (5 bases). With 2 bases removed from V and 4 bases from J, the gap between germline ends came to 6 bases. CDR1 is DFQATT, CDR2 SNEGSKA, per germline (reference sequence). The CDR3 loop spans 12 amino acids. The CDR3 coding sequence is TGCAGTGCTAGACGAGGGTACAATGAGCAGTTCTTC. Translation gives CSARRGYNEQFF.

This clonotype was seen many times. This rearrangement joins TRBV20-1 to TRBJ2-3; 9 nucleotides agree with TRBD1. The J segment lost 4 bases and the V segment lost 4 bases, leaving 6 bases of the junction unmatched. The CDR3 totals 14 residues. CDR1 and CDR2 (germline): DFQATT, SNEGSKA (reference sequence). CDR3 amino acids: CSATGQGVADTQYF. DNA of the CDR3: TGCAGTGCTACGGGACAGGGAGTCGCAGATACGCAGTATTTT.